In its sample, the clone carrying this TCR beta chain is medium-sized. First-strand cDNA used TRAV- and TRBV-specific primers, covering alpha and beta chains. PCR amplification of the TCRs was performed with Phusion for 20 PCR cycles, and it relied on a constant-region primer together with a V-primer adapter. In vitro transcription served to amplify the mRNA that had been isolated. TCRdb reanalysed the reads using MiXCR and keeps one entry per CDR3 protein. This sample yields 45,000 to 75,000 distinct CDR3 sequences, of which approximately 25% are seen a single time; under 6.5% belongs to the top ten. This sample's time point: before trial treatment. All eligible patients presented with advanced solid tumors that contained no tumor-infiltrating lymphocytes. V was clipped by 9 bases and J by 0 bases; unmatched bases: 3. Germline V CDR1 and CDR2: MDHEN, SYDVKM. The CDR3 totals 14 residues. This specimen belongs to a study of low-dose radiotherapy and immunotherapy resistance in tumors. The overall study: Doses of 0.5 Gy per fraction every 2 weeks, totaling 6.5 Gy, went to Cohort 1. Aspirin 300 mg, taken orally and daily, was given to patients for four cycles from cycle 1 day 1.

This receptor was identified in a male donor with prostate cancer. The chain joins TRBV28 to TRBJ1-1; 11 positions match TRBD1. Source: PBMCs, taken before treatment. The CDR3 is CASGQGAMNTEAFF. CDR3 DNA: TGTGCCAGTGGACAGGGGGCCATGAACACTGAAGCTTTCTTT.